This T cell receptor (beta chain) stems from a study of monozygotic twins with inflammatory bowel disease. Study observations and caveats: Concordance status among twins (concordant versus discordant) showed no link to repertoire similarity, possibly from limited power. Compared with healthy twins, IBD patients shared fewer clonotypes with others, especially with disease activity. T cell subtypes that differed could not be told apart. TCRbeta inverse Simpson diversity was decreased in IBD patients versus healthy co-twins.

CDR3 length: 15 amino acids. The V gene's germline CDR1 is LNHNV and CDR2 YYDKDF (reference sequence). TCRdb re-called the 5' RACE reads and catalogs CDR3 proteins one per entry, DNA excluded. The table counts about 380,000 distinct CDR3 sequences; approximately 2.8% lies in the top ten. About this clonotype itself: Its matching antigen is unknown.

The sample comprised blood. The source is a human donor with ulcerative colitis or Crohn's disease, or a healthy co-twin of an affected twin (not recorded which). The V call is TRBV15, the J call TRBJ2-1; TCRdb's D call of TRBD2 is untestable without DNA. The CDR3: CATSPRQRIYNEQFF. The whole variable domain, remainder taken from reference TRBV15 and TRBJ2-1, is DAMVIQNPRYQVTQFGKPVTLSCSQTLNHNVMYWYQQKSSQAPKLLFHYYDKDFNNEADTPDNFQSRRPNTSFCFLDIRSPGLGDTAMYLCATSPRQRIYNEQFFGPGTRLTVL.